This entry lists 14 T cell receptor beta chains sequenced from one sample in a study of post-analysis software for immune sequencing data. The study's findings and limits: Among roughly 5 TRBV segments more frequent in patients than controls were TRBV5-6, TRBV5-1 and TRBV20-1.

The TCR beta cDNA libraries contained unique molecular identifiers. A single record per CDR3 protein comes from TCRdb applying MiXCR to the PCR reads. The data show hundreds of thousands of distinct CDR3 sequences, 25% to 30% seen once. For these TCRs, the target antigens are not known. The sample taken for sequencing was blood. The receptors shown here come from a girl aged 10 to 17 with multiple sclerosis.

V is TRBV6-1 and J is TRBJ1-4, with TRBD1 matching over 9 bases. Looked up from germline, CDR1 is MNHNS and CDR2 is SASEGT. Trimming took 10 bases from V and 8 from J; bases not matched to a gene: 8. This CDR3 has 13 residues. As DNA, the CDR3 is TGTGCCACTACGGGACAGGGCTACGAAAAACTGTTTTTT. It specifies CATTGQGYEKLFF.

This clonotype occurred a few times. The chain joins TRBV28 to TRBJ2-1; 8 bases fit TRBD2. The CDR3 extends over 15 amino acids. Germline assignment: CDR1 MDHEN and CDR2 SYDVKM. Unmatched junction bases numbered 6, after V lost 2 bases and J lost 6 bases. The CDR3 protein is CASSLRIAGPNEQFF. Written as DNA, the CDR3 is TGTGCCAGCAGTTTACGGATAGCGGGACCCAATGAGCAGTTCTTC.

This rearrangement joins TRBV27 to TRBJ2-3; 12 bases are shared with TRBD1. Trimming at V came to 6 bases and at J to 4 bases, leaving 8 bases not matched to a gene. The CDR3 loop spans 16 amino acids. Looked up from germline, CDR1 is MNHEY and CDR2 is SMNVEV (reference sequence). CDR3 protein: CASRPTGTGGPDTQYF. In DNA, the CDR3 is TGTGCCAGCAGGCCTACCGGGACAGGGGGCCCAGATACGCAGTATTTT.

CDR3 amino acids: CASSFRQGSTGELFF. The CDR3 bases are TGTGCCAGCAGTTTTCGACAGGGGAGTACCGGGGAGCTGTTTTTT. The rearrangement joins TRBV12-3 or TRBV12-4 to TRBJ2-2; 8 nucleotides align to TRBD1. V shed 3 bases, J shed 5 bases, and the junction held 5 bases outside the gene matches. CDR3 length equals 15 residues.

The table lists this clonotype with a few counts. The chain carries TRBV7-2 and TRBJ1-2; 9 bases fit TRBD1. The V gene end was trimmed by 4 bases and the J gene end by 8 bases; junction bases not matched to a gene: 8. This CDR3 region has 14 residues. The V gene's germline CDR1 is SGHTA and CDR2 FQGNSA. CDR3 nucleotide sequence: TGTGCCAGCAGCTCCGGACAGGGGCAAGGAGGCTACACCTTC. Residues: CASSSGQGQGGYTF.

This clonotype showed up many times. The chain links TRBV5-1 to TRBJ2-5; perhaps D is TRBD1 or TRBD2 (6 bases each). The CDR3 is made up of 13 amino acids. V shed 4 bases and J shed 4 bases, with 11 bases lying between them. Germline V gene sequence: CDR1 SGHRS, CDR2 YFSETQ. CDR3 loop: CASSPEGGETQYF. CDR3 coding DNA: TGCGCCAGCAGCCCCGAGGGGGGAGAGACCCAGTACTTC.

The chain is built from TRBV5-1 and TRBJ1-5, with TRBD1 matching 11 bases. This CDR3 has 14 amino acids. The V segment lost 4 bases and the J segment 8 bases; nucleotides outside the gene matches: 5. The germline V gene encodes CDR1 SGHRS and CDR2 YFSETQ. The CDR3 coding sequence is TGCGCCAGCAGCAGGGACAGGGGGACGGAGCCCCAGCATTTT. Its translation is CASSRDRGTEPQHF.

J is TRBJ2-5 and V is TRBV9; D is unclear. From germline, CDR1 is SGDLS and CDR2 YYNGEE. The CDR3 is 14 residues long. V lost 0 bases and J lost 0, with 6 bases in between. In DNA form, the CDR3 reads TGTGCCAGCAGCGTAGATCCATACCAAGAGACCCAGTACTTC. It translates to CASSVDPYQETQYF.

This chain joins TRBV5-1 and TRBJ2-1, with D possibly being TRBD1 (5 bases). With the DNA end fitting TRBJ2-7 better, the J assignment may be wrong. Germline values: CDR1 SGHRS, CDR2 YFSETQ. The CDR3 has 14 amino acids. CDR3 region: CASSFSGLPYEQYF. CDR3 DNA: TGCGCCAGCAGCTTTTCAGGGCTCCCCTACGAGCAGTACTTC.

The DNA of the CDR3 is TGTGCCAGCAGCCTTCGATCAGGGGACGGCGAGCAGTACTTC. It specifies CASSLRSGDGEQYF. The V gene is TRBV28, the J gene TRBJ2-5; tentative D call: TRBD1 (6 bases). The J call may be wrong; the DNA end is better matched by TRBJ2-7. Germline-derived CDR1 and CDR2 are MDHEN and SYDVKM. The CDR3 covers 14 residues.

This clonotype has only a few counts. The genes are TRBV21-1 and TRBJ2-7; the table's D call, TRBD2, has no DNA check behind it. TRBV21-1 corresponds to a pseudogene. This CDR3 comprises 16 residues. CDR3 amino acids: CASSKGRGLTPYEQYF. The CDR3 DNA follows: TGTGCCAGCAGCAAAGGGAGGGGCCTCACTCCCTACGAGCAGTACTTC.

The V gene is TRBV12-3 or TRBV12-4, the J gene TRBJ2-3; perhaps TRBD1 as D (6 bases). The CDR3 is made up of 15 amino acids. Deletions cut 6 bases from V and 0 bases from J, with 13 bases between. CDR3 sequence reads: CASSDHRVSTDTQYF. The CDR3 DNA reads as TGTGCCAGCAGCGACCACAGGGTTAGCACAGATACGCAGTATTTT.

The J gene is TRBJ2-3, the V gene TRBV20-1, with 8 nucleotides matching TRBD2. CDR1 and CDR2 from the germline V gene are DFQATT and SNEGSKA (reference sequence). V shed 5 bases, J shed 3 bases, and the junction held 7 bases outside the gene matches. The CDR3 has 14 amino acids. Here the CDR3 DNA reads TGCAGTGCTTCGGGGGGGCTCGTGACAGATACGCAGTATTTT. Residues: CSASGGLVTDTQYF.

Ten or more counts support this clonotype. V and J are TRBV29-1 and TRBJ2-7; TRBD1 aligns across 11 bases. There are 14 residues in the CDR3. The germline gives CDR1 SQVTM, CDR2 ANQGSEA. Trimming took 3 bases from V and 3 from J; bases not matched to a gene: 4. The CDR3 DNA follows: TGCAGCGTTGAGAGGACAGGGGGCAGCTACGAGCAGTACTTC. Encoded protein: CSVERTGGSYEQYF.